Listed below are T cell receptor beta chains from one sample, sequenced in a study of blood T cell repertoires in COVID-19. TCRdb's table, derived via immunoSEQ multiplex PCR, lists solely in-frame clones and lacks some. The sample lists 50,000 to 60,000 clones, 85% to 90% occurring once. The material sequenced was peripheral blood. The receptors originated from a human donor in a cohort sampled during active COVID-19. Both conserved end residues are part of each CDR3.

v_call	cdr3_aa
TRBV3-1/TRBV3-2	CASSHSQVPGGYGYTF
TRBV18	CASSPLLGSRNEQFF
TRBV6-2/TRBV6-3	CASSYSTGLIYEQYF
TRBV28	CASSLLGGVNQPQHF
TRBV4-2	CASSQDPASGGYPQGEQFF
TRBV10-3	CAISEPRDRIQQYF
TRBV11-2	CASSFTGGQPQHF
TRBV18	CASSPLPPRANTEAFF
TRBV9	CASSLEPTSQETQYF
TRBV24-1	CATSKGAQNTEAFF
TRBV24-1	CATSQTGSTDTQYF
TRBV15	CATSRDSGGAGADTQYF
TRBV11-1	CASSLALQGTYEQYF
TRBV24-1	CATRGLAGVTDTQYF
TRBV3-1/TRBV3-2	CASSQAGASEAFF
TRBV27	CASSTGDRTDTQYF
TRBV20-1	CSALSGNTIYF
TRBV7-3	CASSPGGSVSGNTIYF
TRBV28	CASRPAWTGGNSPLHF
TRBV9	CASSPGRGENTEAFF
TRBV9	CASSSGQGATLSYNSPLHF
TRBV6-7	CASRPTGYYGYTF
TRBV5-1	CASSLGGQVDEQFF